This is a list of T cell receptor beta chains from one sample in a study of regulatory T cells in long-lasting Graves disease. From the multiplex PCR reads, TCRdb called clonotypes with MiXCR, one entry per CDR3 protein. The sample yields roughly 420,000 distinct CDR3 sequences, around 17% seen once. The same specimen was also included in a second study, on T cells in Graves' hyperthyroidism and ophthalmopathy.

Sequencing used peripheral blood mononuclear cells (PBMCs), obtained at new diagnosis, from a patient treated with antithyroid drugs. These receptors all stem from a woman in her 30s with Graves disease. Both conserved end residues are part of each CDR3. The D gene is left open where the match is weak. Clone sizes are given selectively: once, few, many, or a class where the clone is expanded.

V,J,D,size,DNA,CDR3
TRBV6-5,TRBJ1-5,-,many,TGTGCCAGCAGTTTTGGACAGATGATCCAGCCCCAGCATTTT,CASSFGQMIQPQHF
TRBV29-1,TRBJ2-1,TRBD2,many,TGCAGCGTCCTCCCCGGCGTAGCGGGGTACAATGAGCAGTTCTTC,CSVLPGVAGYNEQFF
TRBV28,TRBJ1-5,TRBD1,many,TGTGCCAGCAGTCCGCCACAGGGGAATCAGCCCCAGCATTTT,CASSPPQGNQPQHF
TRBV20-1,TRBJ2-7,TRBD2,many,TGCAGTGCTAGGCACCCGGGGCGAGCTACTAGCGAGGCCTACGAGCAGTACTTC,CSARHPGRATSEAYEQYF
TRBV6-1,TRBJ2-1,TRBD1,-,TGTGCCAGCAGAACGACCTTCACCGGACAGGGTATCTCCTACAATGAGCAGTTCTTC,CASRTTFTGQGISYNEQFF
TRBV29-1,TRBJ1-2,-,few,TGCAGCGTTGAGACGGGAGGACTGCGCGGAGGCTACACCTTC,CSVETGGLRGGYTF
TRBV20-1,TRBJ1-6,TRBD1,-,TGCAGTGCGCGAGGTGGGACAGGGAATTCACCCCTCCACTTT,CSARGGTGNSPLHF
TRBV19,TRBJ1-1,-,-,TGTGCCAGTAGTACTTTGGGGGGACTCTTGAACACTGAAGCTTTCTTT,CASSTLGGLLNTEAFF
TRBV20-1,TRBJ1-6,-,-,TGCAGTGCTAGCGACAATCTCCGGGACTACCAGGGCAATTCACCCCTCCACTTT,CSASDNLRDYQGNSPLHF
TRBV7-9,TRBJ2-7,-,many,TGTGCCAGCAGCTTAGGGGATCGGGACCTCAAGACGTTAAGGTACGAGCAGTACTTC,CASSLGDRDLKTLRYEQYF
TRBV7-9,TRBJ2-1,-,many,TGTGCCAGCAGCTTAGCGGGCAGGGTCAATGAGCAGTTCTTC,CASSLAGRVNEQFF
TRBV20-1,TRBJ2-7,-,many,TGCAGTGCTAGAAAGGGTCCCGGGACTTTACTCTACGAGCAGTACTTC,CSARKGPGTLLYEQYF
TRBV7-2,TRBJ2-1,-,many,TGTGCCAGCAGCCCCCAGGTGCGGCCCTCCTACAATGAGCAGTTCTTC,CASSPQVRPSYNEQFF
TRBV6-1,TRBJ2-3,-,many,TGTGCCAGCAGTGAAATCGGGGGCACAGATACGCAGTATTTT,CASSEIGGTDTQYF
TRBV5-1,TRBJ2-7,TRBD2,many,TGCGCCAGCAGCTTTACTAGCGGATACGAGCAGTACTTC,CASSFTSGYEQYF
TRBV28,TRBJ1-2,-,many,TGTGCCAGCAGTTTACGAGGGATGGCCTATGGCTACACCTTC,CASSLRGMAYGYTF
TRBV11-2,TRBJ2-7,-,many,TGTGCCAGCAGCTTAGGTTACCGGGACCGCTCCTACGAGCAGTACTTC,CASSLGYRDRSYEQYF
TRBV20-1,TRBJ2-7,-,-,TGCAGTGCTAGAGGTTCCGTGGGAAGCTCCTACGAGCAGTACTTC,CSARGSVGSSYEQYF
TRBV30,TRBJ1-1,-,many,TGTGCCTGGAGGCCGAACACTGAAGCTTTCTTT,CAWRPNTEAFF
TRBV20-1,TRBJ1-2,-,-,TGCAGTGCTAGAGAAATGTCACACTATGGCTACACCTTC,CSAREMSHYGYTF
TRBV19,TRBJ2-5,-,many,TGTGCCAGTAGTGCGGGGACCGGGGAGACCCAGTACTTC,CASSAGTGETQYF
TRBV5-1,TRBJ1-2,-,few,TGCGCCAGCAGCTTGGGGGGCTCCGGCTATGGCTACACCTTC,CASSLGGSGYGYTF
TRBV20-1,TRBJ1-4,-,-,TGCAGTGCTAGAGCGTATAGGCAGTCTGAAAAACTGTTTTTT,CSARAYRQSEKLFF
TRBV6-2/TRBV6-3,TRBJ1-5,TRBD1,-,TGTGCCAGCAGTGACACAGGGGTTAGCAATCAGCCCCAGCATTTT,CASSDTGVSNQPQHF
TRBV29-1,TRBJ1-5,-,many,TGCAGCGGGGCCAGAATGAGCAATCAGCCCCAGCATTTT,CSGARMSNQPQHF
TRBV29-1,TRBJ1-1,-,few,TGCAGCGTTGGCGGGGGCGTCACTGAAGCTTTCTTT,CSVGGGVTEAFF
TRBV7-2,TRBJ2-7,TRBD1,few,TGTGCCAGCAGCTCTCCGGGACAGGGTGGTTACGAGCAGTACTTC,CASSSPGQGGYEQYF
TRBV5-5,TRBJ2-7,-,-,TGTGCCAGCAGCCCCCTAACCGGGACACAGACGGGTCCCTACGAGCAGTACTTC,CASSPLTGTQTGPYEQYF
TRBV20-1,TRBJ2-1,-,-,TGCAAAGTTCGTGGGGGAACGGATGAGCAGTTCTTC,CKVRGGTDEQFF
TRBV20-1,TRBJ2-3,TRBD2,many,TGCAGTGCTACTAGCGGGAGAAACGCAGATACGCAGTATTTT,CSATSGRNADTQYF
TRBV12-3/TRBV12-4,TRBJ2-1,-,few,TGTGCCGGCACCCCGGCGACGGGAAGATACAATGAGCAGTTCTTC,CAGTPATGRYNEQFF
TRBV19,TRBJ1-1,TRBD1,few,TGTGCCAGTAGTCCAGACAGGGGGAACACTGAAGCTTTCTTT,CASSPDRGNTEAFF
TRBV6-5,TRBJ2-1,TRBD1,many,TGTGCCAGCAGTTACCGGGACAGGGGGCTTGAGCAGTTCTTC,CASSYRDRGLEQFF
TRBV20-1,TRBJ2-3,-,many,TGCAGTGCTAGAGCGGGAGTTCGTAGGGCAGATACGCAGTATTTT,CSARAGVRRADTQYF
TRBV7-3,TRBJ2-3,TRBD2,-,TGTGCCAGCAGCGAAAAACTAGCGGGACTATGGGGCACAGATACGCAGTATTTT,CASSEKLAGLWGTDTQYF
TRBV28,TRBJ1-1,-,many,TGTGCCAGCAGCTACAGAGGCAGCGGGGGCACTGAAGCTTTCTTT,CASSYRGSGGTEAFF
TRBV12-3/TRBV12-4,TRBJ1-6,-,many,TGTGCCAGCAGTTTAGGCGAAGGAGTGGCACCCCTCCACTTT,CASSLGEGVAPLHF
TRBV30,TRBJ1-5,TRBD1,many,TGTGCCTGGAGTGTAGACAGGGTGAAGACCAGCAATCAGCCCCAGCATTTT,CAWSVDRVKTSNQPQHF
TRBV20-1,TRBJ2-2,-,-,TGCAGTGCTAACCCGGGAACAGGATTAGGGGAGCTGTTTTTT,CSANPGTGLGELFF
TRBV14,TRBJ2-5,TRBD2,few,TGTGCCAGCAGCCAAGACGAGGGACTAGCGGGGGGCCGACATGGGGCCCAGTACTTC,CASSQDEGLAGGRHGAQYF
TRBV29-1,TRBJ2-1,-,-,TGCAGCGTTTCTCGCGACAGCCCATCCGATGAGCAGTTCTTC,CSVSRDSPSDEQFF
TRBV6-1,TRBJ1-4,-,many,TGTGCCAGCAGTGAAAGGGGGAACGGGGTCGGTGAAAAACTGTTTTTT,CASSERGNGVGEKLFF
TRBV18,TRBJ1-2,TRBD1,many,TGTGCCAGCTCACCCACGCAGGGGGCCGATGGCTACACCTTC,CASSPTQGADGYTF
TRBV27,TRBJ2-7,-,many,TGTGCCAGCAGTAGGACAGTGGATTGGGAGCAGTACTTC,CASSRTVDWEQYF
TRBV4-2,TRBJ1-1,TRBD1,few,TGTGCCAGCAGCAATAGCCGGGACAGGGGGCGGGGTGAAGCTTTCTTT,CASSNSRDRGRGEAFF
TRBV4-1,TRBJ2-7,-,many,TGCGCCAGCAGCCAAGCCCGGGACACCGAGCAGTACTTC,CASSQARDTEQYF
TRBV29-1,TRBJ1-2,-,-,TGCAGCGTAGAAGACGGGGGTATTAGCTACACCTTC,CSVEDGGISYTF
TRBV24-1,TRBJ2-2,TRBD1,few,TGTGCCACCAGTGATTTCCGCTGGGGACCGACAGGGACGGAGTTGAACACCGGGGAGCTGTTTTTT,CATSDFRWGPTGTELNTGELFF
TRBV12-3/TRBV12-4,TRBJ1-2,-,many,TGTGCCAGCAGTTTCCGAACCCTTAACTATGGCTACACCTTC,CASSFRTLNYGYTF
TRBV28,TRBJ1-1,-,many,TGTGCCAGCAGTTACCGGGTGGGTCTGGGGCCCCTACGGGACACTGAAGCTTTCTTT,CASSYRVGLGPLRDTEAFF
TRBV5-1,TRBJ2-7,-,-,TGCGCCAGCAGCTTGGAAACGGGGCTCTCCTACGAGCAGTACTTC,CASSLETGLSYEQYF
TRBV19,TRBJ1-2,TRBD1,-,TGTGCCAGTAAGAAGGGACAGGGATCCTATGGCTACACCTTC,CASKKGQGSYGYTF
TRBV30,TRBJ1-1,-,many,TGTGCCTGGAGGGAGGGCACTGAAGCTTTCTTT,CAWREGTEAFF
TRBV4-2,TRBJ2-1,TRBD2,many,TGTGCCAGCAGCCATTACAGCGGGAGTACCTACAATGAGCAGTTCTTC,CASSHYSGSTYNEQFF
TRBV7-9,TRBJ2-7,TRBD2,-,TGTGCCAGCAGCTTCGTCCCGGGACTAGCGGGAGTGTACGAGCAGTACTTC,CASSFVPGLAGVYEQYF
TRBV27,TRBJ2-5,-,many,TGTGCCAGCAGTTCGCAAGAGGGTGATCAAGAGACCCAGTACTTC,CASSSQEGDQETQYF
TRBV10-3,TRBJ2-7,TRBD2,few,TGTGCCATTTTCAGCGGGAGGGGATCCTACGAGCAGTACTTC,CAIFSGRGSYEQYF